The 24 T cell receptor beta chains in this list originate from one sample, sequenced in a study of vaccination and CD4 T cells after COVID-19. The sample's time point: late sampling 161 to 241 days after vaccination in a few convalescent patients. This sample's treatment: roughly 11-day PBMC culture with coronavirus spike peptide pools or control peptides (ViraFEST assay). No cognate antigen is known for these TCRs. Sequencing of DNA taken from cultured CD4+ T cells relied on the Oncomine TCR Beta short-read assay. TCRdb re-analysed the PCR reads in MiXCR, keeping a single row per CDR3 protein. The table has some 15,000 distinct CDR3 sequences, around 50% seen once. The input for sequencing was CD4+ T cells from blood, cultured in vitro, taken about 7 months after SARS-CoV-2 vaccination. The receptors derive from a human donor who had recovered from COVID-19.

This clonotype was seen only a few times. The chain employs TRBV7-8 and TRBJ1-2; D not resolved. The germline V gene encodes CDR1 SGHVS and CDR2 FQNEAQ. The length of the CDR3 is 12 residues. V dropped 5 bases and J dropped 2 bases, with 6 bases sitting between them. The CDR3 loop is CASSATNYGYTF. In DNA, the CDR3 is TGTGCCAGCAGCGCGACCAACTATGGCTACACCTTC.

The table lists this clonotype with a few counts. The junction shows a germline mismatch at one end, possibly a read error. This sequence joins TRBV7-2 and TRBJ1-1; TRBD1 matches at 9 bases. Germline CDR1 is SGHTA and CDR2 is FQGNSA. This CDR3 has 12 amino acids. CDR3 coding DNA: TGTGCCAGCAGCTCGTGGACAGGGGAATATCGATTT. Amino acid sequence: CASSSWTGEYRF.

This clonotype was detected a few times. Here the CDR3 DNA reads TGTGCCGCTAGCGCCAGAGGGGACGAGCAGTACTTC. Translating it yields CAASARGDEQYF. This rearrangement joins TRBV6-2 or TRBV6-3 to TRBJ2-7; possible D gene TRBD2, 6 bases. The CDR3 extends over 12 amino acids. Trimming removed 11 bases at V and 5 bases at J, with 16 bases between. CDR1 is MNHEY, CDR2 SVGEGT, per germline.

V usage is TRBV20-1 and J usage is TRBJ2-5, with 8 bases lining up with TRBD2. V lost 1 base, J lost 2 bases, and 6 bases stayed unmatched. Germline CDR1 and CDR2: DFQATT and SNEGSKA (reference sequence). This CDR3 has 15 residues. The CDR3 sequence: CSARGLSSGQETQYF. In DNA form, the CDR3 reads TGCAGTGCTAGAGGTCTATCTAGCGGGCAAGAGACCCAGTACTTC.

Only a few counts were recorded for this clonotype. CDR3 nucleotide sequence: TGCAGTGCTAGAGCCAAGGGCCAGCCCCAGCATTTT. Amino acids: CSARAKGQPQHF. V is TRBV20-1 and J is TRBJ1-5; no definite D call. The germline CDR1 and CDR2 sequences are DFQATT and SNEGSKA (reference sequence). V dropped 1 base and J dropped 7 bases, with 8 bases sitting between them. The CDR3 extends over 12 amino acids.

The genes are TRBV7-2 and TRBJ2-5; D gene ambiguous. The V gene's germline CDR1 is SGHTA and CDR2 FQGNSA. Trimming removed 5 bases at V and 1 base at J, with 11 bases between. This CDR3 spans 14 amino acids. DNA for the CDR3: TGTGCCAGCAGCCCACGGACCACCCAAGAGACCCAGTACTTC. It encodes CASSPRTTQETQYF.

V is TRBV7-9 and J is TRBJ2-3; no reliable D call. Trimming took off 1 base at V and 4 bases at J, with 12 bases between the two ends. Germline V gene data show CDR1 as SEHNR and CDR2 as FQNEAQ (reference sequence). The CDR3 has 15 residues. The CDR3 DNA sequence: TGTGCCAGCAGCTTAGACAACCTCCACGCAGATACGCAGTATTTT. Amino acid sequence: CASSLDNLHADTQYF.

The rearrangement uses TRBV7-2 and TRBJ2-1, with TRBD2 as a possible D gene (6 bases). CDR1 is SGHTA and CDR2 is FQGNSA in the germline V gene. Trimming took 5 bases from V and 9 from J, leaving 8 bases between them. CDR3 length: 11 amino acids. Written as DNA, the CDR3 is TGTGCCAGCAGCCCAGCGGGTGAGCAGTTCTTC. This codes for CASSPAGEQFF.

This chain connects TRBV5-4 to TRBJ2-1; TRBD2 aligns across 7 bases. This CDR3 contains 17 residues. Per the germline V gene, CDR1 is SGHNT and CDR2 is YYREEE (reference sequence). The V gene end was trimmed by 3 bases and the J gene end by 1 base; junction bases not matched to a gene: 10. The CDR3 nucleotides are TGTGCCAGCAGCTCCGACGTCGGGGAGGGATCCTACAATGAGCAGTTCTTC. Amino acid sequence: CASSSDVGEGSYNEQFF.

Only one count was recorded for this clonotype. The J gene is TRBJ2-7, the V gene TRBV7-2; the D call may be TRBD1 or TRBD2 (5 bases each). Germline CDR1 reads SGHTA; CDR2 reads FQGNSA. The CDR3 consists of 14 residues. V was trimmed by 3 bases and J by 2 bases, leaving 11 bases between them. Written as DNA, the CDR3 is TGTGCCAGCAGCTTTCAATGGGGACCCTACGAGCAGTACTTC. As protein: CASSFQWGPYEQYF.

This clonotype was seen only a few times. The chain has TRBV7-2 and TRBJ1-1; 7 bases line up with TRBD1. V shed 1 base and J 7 bases; nucleotides not matched to a gene: 6. Per the germline V gene, CDR1 is SGHTA and CDR2 is FQGNSA. The CDR3 totals 14 residues. CDR3 in DNA: TGTGCCAGCAGCTTAGTGCAGGGGGTGGGTGAAGCTTTCTTT. It specifies CASSLVQGVGEAFF. The full variable domain, completed using reference TRBV7-2 and TRBJ1-1, is GAGVSQSPSNKVTEKGKDVELRCDPISGHTALYWYRQSLGQGLEFLIYFQGNSAPDKSGLPSDRFSAERTGGSVSTLTIQRTQQEDSAVYLCASSLVQGVGEAFFGQGTRLTVV.

The chain joins TRBV6-5 to TRBJ1-1, with D possibly matching TRBD1 (6 bases). The CDR3 contains 14 residues. Trimming took 4 bases from V and 1 from J, leaving 10 bases between them. Germline assignment: CDR1 MNHEY and CDR2 SVGAGI. The CDR3 DNA sequence: TGTGCCAGCAGTTCAATCAGGGGGAACACTGAAGCTTTCTTT. It is translated as CASSSIRGNTEAFF.

This clonotype has just a few counts. The V and J genes are TRBV10-3 and TRBJ1-1; D ambiguous. Germline V gives CDR1 ENHRY, CDR2 SYGVKD. CDR3 length equals 14 residues. V lost 3 bases and J lost 7, with 15 bases in between. CDR3 sequence reads: CAISDSLDVNEAFF. The CDR3 nucleotides are TGTGCCATCAGTGACTCGCTGGACGTCAATGAAGCTTTCTTT.

V and J are TRBV6-2 or TRBV6-3 and TRBJ2-3, with 10 bases fitting TRBD2. The CDR3 runs to 17 residues. Germline V gene data show CDR1 as MNHEY and CDR2 as SVGEGT. After removal of 7 bases from V and 6 bases from J, the junction contained 16 bases not matched to a gene. The CDR3 protein is CASKGQSGRAVSDTQYF. CDR3 DNA sequence: TGTGCCAGCAAGGGCCAAAGCGGGAGGGCCGTTTCGGATACGCAGTATTTT.

This clonotype was seen a handful of times. V gene TRBV18 combines with J gene TRBJ2-5; 7 nucleotides line up with TRBD1. The CDR3 sequence is 15 residues long. Germline-derived CDR1 and CDR2 are KGHSH and LQKENI. V trimming: 0 bases; J trimming: 7 bases; junction bases outside the gene matches: 8. CDR3 nucleotides: TGTGCCAGCTCACCACCGGTAGGGACAGAGGGGACCCAGTACTTC. Protein sequence: CASSPPVGTEGTQYF.

Only a few counts were recorded for this clonotype. The V and J genes are TRBV20-1 and TRBJ1-5; 7 bases align to TRBD1. Germline V lookup: CDR1 DFQATT, CDR2 SNEGSKA (reference sequence). The junction had 12 bases not matched to a gene; V was cut back by 0 bases and J by 4 bases. The CDR3 runs to 17 residues. CDR3 protein: CSARDLRGGGENQPQHF. The DNA for the CDR3 is TGCAGTGCTAGAGACCTTCGGGGAGGGGGCGAGAATCAGCCCCAGCATTTT.

CDR3 bases: TGTGCCATCAGTGAGTGGGGACAGGGCACTAACTATGGCTACACCTTC. Translated, it gives CAISEWGQGTNYGYTF. The chain has TRBV10-3 and TRBJ1-2, with TRBD1 matching 9 bases. Unmatched junction bases numbered 3, after V lost 1 base and J lost 0 bases. The CDR3 contains 16 residues. CDR1 is ENHRY, CDR2 SYGVKD, per germline.

The genes are TRBV10-3 and TRBJ2-7; TRBD2 agrees at 8 bases. Germline V lookup: CDR1 ENHRY, CDR2 SYGVKD. CDR3 size: 13 residues. V shed 5 bases and J 2 bases; nucleotides not matched to a gene: 2. The chain's CDR3 is CAISSGGPYEQYF. Written as DNA, the CDR3 is TGTGCCATCAGTAGCGGGGGCCCCTACGAGCAGTACTTC.

This rearrangement joins TRBV7-2 to TRBJ2-1; D is undetermined. Per the germline V gene, CDR1 is SGHTA and CDR2 is FQGNSA. The CDR3 contains 13 residues. V was cut by 1 base and J by 15 bases, with 16 bases left in between. CDR3 protein: CASSLDWAPGWFF. The DNA of the CDR3 is TGTGCCAGCAGCTTAGACTGGGCTCCCGGCTGGTTCTTC. The whole variable domain, filled in from reference TRBV7-2 and TRBJ2-1, reads GAGVSQSPSNKVTEKGKDVELRCDPISGHTALYWYRQSLGQGLEFLIYFQGNSAPDKSGLPSDRFSAERTGGSVSTLTIQRTQQEDSAVYLCASSLDWAPGWFFGPGTRLTVL.

This clonotype was seen only a few times. This rearrangement joins TRBV15 to TRBJ2-1, with TRBD2 matching 8 bases. V shed 8 bases, J shed 5 bases, and the junction held 5 bases outside the gene matches. The CDR3 consists of 13 residues. Per the germline V gene, CDR1 is LNHNV and CDR2 is YYDKDF (reference sequence). The CDR3 nucleotides read TGTGCCACCGGGCGGGGGGCCAACAATGAGCAGTTCTTC. It translates to CATGRGANNEQFF.

This clonotype was counted a few times. The chain is built from TRBV20-1 and TRBJ2-5, with D perhaps TRBD1 (5 bases). From germline, CDR1 is DFQATT and CDR2 SNEGSKA (reference sequence). Trimming left V 3 bases short and J 1 base short, with 6 bases between. CDR3 length: 12 residues. CDR3 nucleotides: TGCAGTGCTAGGGGGCCCCAAGAGACCCAGTACTTC. Translating gives CSARGPQETQYF.

In this sample, this clonotype is medium-sized (0.01 to 0.1%). This chain links TRBV6-1 with TRBJ2-5, with 12 positions matching TRBD2. Germline CDR1 MNHNS, CDR2 SASEGT. The CDR3 is made up of 14 amino acids. V lost 7 bases and J lost 5; bases outside the gene matches: 5. DNA of the CDR3: TGTGCCAGCACTTCTAGCGGGGGGGGGGAGACCCAGTACTTC. Protein sequence: CASTSSGGGETQYF.

The rearrangement links TRBV7-3 to TRBJ2-1, with TRBD1 matching over 8 bases. CDR1 is SGHTA, CDR2 FQGTGA, per germline. The CDR3 has 13 amino acids. V lost 3 bases, J lost 9 bases, and 4 bases stayed unmatched. Written as DNA, the CDR3 is TGTGCCAGCAGCTTTGACAGGGGCGGTGAGCAGTTCTTC. This gives the protein CASSFDRGGEQFF.

This clonotype was seen a few times. The V and J genes are TRBV7-2 and TRBJ2-5; maybe TRBD1 (5 bases). The germline V and J ends were trimmed by 1 base and 6 bases, with 15 bases remaining between them. The germline gives CDR1 SGHTA, CDR2 FQGNSA. This CDR3 is built from 15 residues. In DNA form, the CDR3 reads TGTGCCAGCAGCTTAGATTCAGGGTTCGGGCAGACCCAGTACTTC. It codes for CASSLDSGFGQTQYF.